A selection of T cell receptor beta chains follows, all from one sample in a study of CD8+ T cells in alopecia areata. Assay: immunoSEQ multiplex PCR; the TCRdb copy retains only in-frame clones and omits some. This sample carries 130,000 to 150,000 clones, roughly 46% of them seen once, and the ten largest clones take more than 0.95%. Here the sequenced sample was CD4+ T cells sorted from blood, taken at week 0. These receptors all stem from a human donor with alopecia areata. The CDR3 runs from the conserved cysteine through the conserved F or W. The D gene is left open where the match is weak. The listing skips clone size in some rows; elsewhere it reads once, few, many or a size class.

D: TRBD2; J: TRBJ2-1; size: -; V: TRBV29-1; CDR3: CSVWRSGKDSYNEQFF; DNA: TGCAGCGTTTGGCGAAGCGGGAAGGATTCCTACAATGAGCAGTTCTTC
D: TRBD2; J: TRBJ2-7; size: -; V: TRBV18; CDR3: CASSPGAGDEQYF; DNA: TGTGCCAGCTCACCGGGAGCGGGAGACGAGCAGTACTTC
D: TRBD1; J: TRBJ1-5; size: few; V: TRBV10-3; CDR3: CAISGQGRDQPQHF; DNA: TGTGCCATCAGCGGACAGGGTCGGGATCAGCCCCAGCATTTT
D: TRBD2; J: TRBJ2-1; size: -; V: TRBV29-1; CDR3: CSVEGREFVNNEQFF; DNA: TGCAGCGTTGAAGGGCGGGAGTTCGTTAACAATGAGCAGTTCTTC
D: TRBD1; J: TRBJ1-5; size: -; V: TRBV30; CDR3: CAWGQGGQPQHF; DNA: TGTGCCTGGGGACAGGGAGGTCAGCCCCAGCATTTT
D: -; J: TRBJ1-5; size: few; V: TRBV7-9; CDR3: CASSLEGHQPQHF; DNA: TGTGCCAGCAGCTTAGAGGGTCATCAGCCCCAGCATTTT
D: TRBD2; J: TRBJ2-7; size: once; V: TRBV29-1; CDR3: CSARLAGGTYEQYF; DNA: TGCAGCGCCAGACTAGCGGGCGGAACCTACGAGCAGTACTTC
D: TRBD1; J: TRBJ1-5; size: -; V: TRBV30; CDR3: CAWSVDRDQPQHF; DNA: TGTGCCTGGAGTGTAGACAGGGATCAGCCCCAGCATTTT
D: -; J: TRBJ2-7; size: once; V: TRBV28; CDR3: CASSTPGDAYEQYF; DNA: TGTGCCAGCAGTACCCCGGGGGATGCCTACGAGCAGTACTTC
D: -; J: TRBJ2-3; size: few; V: TRBV29-1; CDR3: CSVSSSGYTDTQYF; DNA: TGCAGCGTCAGTAGTAGCGGTTACACAGATACGCAGTATTTT
D: -; J: TRBJ2-2; size: -; V: TRBV25-1; CDR3: CASSELGADTGELFF; DNA: TGTGCCAGCAGTGAATTGGGGGCCGACACCGGGGAGCTGTTTTTT
D: -; J: TRBJ2-7; size: -; V: TRBV11-1; CDR3: CASSNQVNNEQYF; DNA: TGTGCCAGCAGCAATCAGGTTAATAACGAGCAGTACTTC
D: -; J: TRBJ2-5; size: -; V: TRBV15; CDR3: CATSRDGLQGVGKTQYF; DNA: TGTGCCACCAGCAGAGATGGCCTACAGGGAGTGGGAAAGACCCAGTACTTC
D: TRBD2; J: TRBJ2-1; size: -; V: TRBV29-1; CDR3: CSVDLGLAGLNEQFF; DNA: TGCAGCGTTGATCTCGGACTAGCGGGACTCAATGAGCAGTTCTTC
D: -; J: TRBJ1-1; size: -; V: TRBV30; CDR3: CAWGRGTEAFF; DNA: TGTGCCTGGGGTAGGGGTACTGAAGCTTTCTTT
D: -; J: TRBJ2-7; size: few; V: TRBV29-1; CDR3: CSVEDSGSYEQYF; DNA: TGCAGCGTAGAGGACAGCGGCTCCTACGAGCAGTACTTC
D: -; J: TRBJ2-5; size: -; V: TRBV7-9; CDR3: CASSLIVGETQYF; DNA: TGTGCCAGCAGCTTAATCGTGGGAGAGACCCAGTACTTC
D: -; J: TRBJ2-1; size: few; V: TRBV5-1; CDR3: CASRGSSLTSNEQFF; DNA: TGCGCCAGCAGGGGTAGCAGCCTGACCAGTAATGAGCAGTTCTTC
D: TRBD1; J: TRBJ1-2; size: -; V: TRBV2; CDR3: CASSERGRQPLGYTF; DNA: TGTGCCAGCAGTGAAAGGGGGCGCCAACCCCTTGGCTACACCTTC
D: -; J: TRBJ1-1; size: -; V: TRBV19; CDR3: CASSTYRATAEAFF; DNA: TGTGCCAGTAGTACCTACAGGGCAACGGCTGAAGCTTTCTTT
D: -; J: TRBJ2-5; size: few; V: TRBV6-5; CDR3: CASSKDQETQYF; DNA: TGTGCCAGCTCAAAGGACCAAGAGACCCAGTACTTC
D: -; J: TRBJ2-5; size: -; V: TRBV5-6; CDR3: CASNDAGETQYF; DNA: TGTGCCAGCAATGATGCTGGAGAGACCCAGTACTTC
D: -; J: TRBJ2-3; size: -; V: TRBV2; CDR3: CASSEFDGTDTQYF; DNA: TGTGCCAGCAGTGAATTCGACGGTACAGATACGCAGTATTTT
D: -; J: TRBJ1-2; size: -; V: TRBV29-1; CDR3: CSVETANYGYTF; DNA: TGCAGCGTTGAAACTGCTAACTATGGCTACACCTTC
D: -; J: TRBJ2-1; size: few; V: TRBV30; CDR3: CAWSDVRGALDNEQFF; DNA: TGTGCCTGGAGTGACGTACGCGGGGCCCTCGACAATGAGCAGTTCTTC
D: -; J: TRBJ2-7; size: -; V: TRBV5-1; CDR3: CASSLDGTNEQYF; DNA: TGCGCCAGCAGCTTGGACGGTACCAACGAGCAGTACTTC
D: -; J: TRBJ2-7; size: -; V: TRBV7-9; CDR3: CASSLHYSYEQYF; DNA: TGTGCCAGCAGCTTACACTACTCCTACGAGCAGTACTTC
D: TRBD1; J: TRBJ1-5; size: -; V: TRBV28; CDR3: CASRFGQGWKPQHF; DNA: TGTGCCAGCAGGTTCGGACAGGGCTGGAAGCCCCAGCATTTT
D: -; J: TRBJ2-3; size: -; V: TRBV7-8; CDR3: CASSTGGSHTDTQYF; DNA: TGTGCCAGTAGCACCGGAGGGTCCCACACAGATACGCAGTATTTT
D: -; J: TRBJ2-7; size: -; V: TRBV9; CDR3: CASSVATEPYEQYF; DNA: TGTGCCAGCAGCGTAGCTACGGAACCCTACGAGCAGTACTTC
D: -; J: TRBJ1-4; size: -; V: TRBV5-6; CDR3: CASSLGSNEKLFF; DNA: TGTGCCAGCAGCTTGGGGTCTAATGAAAAACTGTTTTTT
D: -; J: TRBJ2-5; size: once; V: TRBV27; CDR3: CASSFGGKETQYF; DNA: TGTGCCAGCAGTTTTGGGGGAAAAGAGACCCAGTACTTC
D: -; J: TRBJ1-2; size: -; V: TRBV30; CDR3: CAWSPQVNYGYTF; DNA: TGTGCCTGGAGCCCCCAGGTTAACTATGGCTACACCTTC
D: -; J: TRBJ1-2; size: once; V: TRBV6-5; CDR3: CASRQQNLGYGYTF; DNA: TGTGCCAGCCGGCAACAGAACTTGGGGTATGGCTACACCTTC
D: -; J: TRBJ2-3; size: -; V: TRBV7-2; CDR3: CASSFVTAEQYF; DNA: TGTGCCAGCAGCTTTGTAACCGCCGAGCAGTATTTT
D: TRBD2; J: TRBJ2-1; size: -; V: TRBV2; CDR3: CASSRAGGIYNEQFF; DNA: TGTGCCAGCAGTAGAGCGGGAGGAATCTACAATGAGCAGTTCTTC
D: TRBD1; J: TRBJ2-2; size: -; V: TRBV4-2; CDR3: CASSQPRTGVKSGELFF; DNA: TGTGCCAGCAGCCAACCCCGGACAGGGGTAAAGAGCGGGGAGCTGTTTTTT
D: -; J: TRBJ1-5; size: -; V: TRBV29-1; CDR3: CSAQRGRDQPQHF; DNA: TGCAGCGCCCAAAGGGGCAGGGATCAGCCCCAGCATTTT
D: -; J: TRBJ2-2; size: -; V: TRBV11-2; CDR3: CASSLLSRAGELFF; DNA: TGTGCCAGCAGCTTGCTTAGCAGGGCCGGGGAGCTGTTTTTT
D: -; J: TRBJ1-2; size: few; V: TRBV29-1; CDR3: CSVAPAGAGYGYTF; DNA: TGCAGCGTTGCCCCTGCGGGGGCAGGGTATGGCTACACCTTC
D: TRBD1; J: TRBJ2-6; size: -; V: TRBV4-2; CDR3: CASSQDGATGYQAGANVLTF; DNA: TGTGCCAGCAGCCAAGATGGGGCGACAGGGTATCAAGCTGGGGCCAACGTCCTGACTTTC
D: -; J: TRBJ1-1; size: -; V: TRBV29-1; CDR3: CSVAAVVNTEAFF; DNA: TGCAGCGTTGCGGCGGTAGTGAACACTGAAGCTTTCTTT
D: TRBD2; J: TRBJ2-1; size: -; V: TRBV29-1; CDR3: CSVVGGGRAHEQFF; DNA: TGCAGCGTTGTGGGTGGCGGGAGGGCCCATGAGCAGTTCTTC
D: -; J: TRBJ2-1; size: few; V: TRBV30; CDR3: CAWSVRFSAESEFF; DNA: TGTGCCTGGAGTGTACGTTTCTCGGCGGAGTCTGAGTTCTTC
D: TRBD2; J: TRBJ2-5; size: -; V: TRBV30; CDR3: CAWTPGGRARETQYF; DNA: TGTGCCTGGACCCCCGGGGGGAGGGCTCGAGAGACCCAGTACTTC
D: TRBD2; J: TRBJ2-3; size: -; V: TRBV14; CDR3: CASSQDPSGWGQYF; DNA: TGTGCCAGCAGCCAAGATCCTAGCGGATGGGGGCAGTATTTT
D: TRBD2; J: TRBJ2-7; size: -; V: TRBV28; CDR3: CASGEGSEQYF; DNA: TGTGCCAGCGGGGAGGGAAGCGAGCAGTACTTC
D: TRBD2; J: TRBJ2-2; size: few; V: TRBV7-9; CDR3: CASSLAALAGRTGELFF; DNA: TGTGCCAGCAGCTTAGCGGCCCTAGCGGGAAGGACCGGGGAGCTGTTTTTT
D: -; J: TRBJ1-4; size: -; V: TRBV30; CDR3: CAWSVLYGELFF; DNA: TGTGCCTGGAGTGTACTTTATGGAGAACTGTTTTTT
D: TRBD1; J: TRBJ2-5; size: -; V: TRBV5-1; CDR3: CASSLYGTGGLVTQYF; DNA: TGCGCCAGCAGCCTGTACGGGACAGGGGGCTTGGTGACCCAGTACTTC
D: -; J: TRBJ2-1; size: -; V: TRBV29-1; CDR3: CSVEGPAGHNEQFF; DNA: TGCAGCGTTGAAGGACCCGCGGGCCACAATGAGCAGTTCTTC